This paragraph covers one TCR beta chain sequence. This entry comes from a study of control samples from healthy donors and cancer patients. Measured with immunoSEQ multiplex PCR; TCRdb has only the in-frame clones, and not every one. The table shows about 120,000 clones, with approximately 94% occurring only once. The TCR was taken from a man aged 45-65 years with head and neck cancer. The sequenced sample consisted of PBMCs.

The DNA for the CDR3 is TGTGCCATCCGGGACAGAAATAATTCACCCCTCCACTTT. It is translated as CAIRDRNNSPLHF. This chain joins TRBV10-3 and TRBJ1-6, with 7 bases identical to TRBD1. From germline, CDR1 is ENHRY and CDR2 SYGVKD. The CDR3 extends over 13 amino acids. V was clipped by 8 bases and J by 5 bases; unmatched bases: 3.